This T cell receptor (beta chain) was obtained from a study of post-analysis software for immune sequencing data. As concerns this clonotype: Its target is not known.

General study findings and limits: When patients were compared with controls, four to six TRBV segments were more frequent, TRBV5-6, TRBV5-1 and TRBV20-1 among them.

Incorporated into the TCR beta cDNA libraries were unique molecular identifiers, which served to reduce PCR and sequencing biases. TCRdb reprocessed the PCR reads via MiXCR and lists one record per CDR3 protein. The sample holds about 820,000 distinct CDR3 sequences, approximately 50% seen once. The length of the CDR3 is 17 residues. Trimming removed 7 bases from V and 5 bases from J; junction bases left unmatched: 19. Germline V gene lookup returns CDR1 SEHNR and CDR2 FQNEAQ (reference sequence). The TCR was taken from a girl between 5 and 17 years old with multiple sclerosis. Sequenced material: blood. The chain carries TRBV7-9 and TRBJ2-7, with 8 bases matching TRBD1. The CDR3 bases are TGTGCCAGCACCTCACAGGACAGGGCTCCCGAGAGGGACGAGCAGTACTTC. Encoded protein: CASTSQDRAPERDEQYF. The complete variable domain, with remaining parts taken from reference TRBV7-9 and TRBJ2-7, reads DTGVSQNPRHKITKRGQNVTFRCDPISEHNRLYWYRQTLGQGPEFLTYFQNEAQLEKSRLLSDRFSAERPKGSFSTLEIQRTEQGDSAMYLCASTSQDRAPERDEQYFGPGTRLTVT.